These 11 T cell receptor beta chains came from one sample sequenced in a study of T cell responses to AZD1222 COVID-19 vaccine. Assay used: immunoSEQ multiplex PCR; TCRdb lists only in-frame clones, some missing. Of over 50,000 clones listed, roughly 89% are singletons. Source: peripheral blood, taken on day 0 of AZD1222 vaccination. These receptors came from an adult in good health.

This clone has a single count. This rearrangement joins TRBV5-3 to TRBJ1-3; D ambiguous. TRBV5-3 is classed as an ORF, of uncertain function. With 3 bases removed from V and 0 bases from J, the gap between germline ends came to 19 bases. There are 18 residues in the CDR3. The CDR3 loop is CARSWRDLGFDSGNTIYF. In nucleotides, the CDR3 is TGTGCCAGAAGCTGGAGGGATTTGGGTTTTGACTCTGGAAACACCATATATTTT.

The V and J genes are TRBV9 and TRBJ2-3; 9 positions agree with TRBD2. V gave up 0 bases and J gave up 4 bases; unmatched junction bases: 6. The CDR3 totals 16 residues. Germline values: CDR1 SGDLS, CDR2 YYNGEE. CDR3 loop: CASSVGWVAGADTQYF. CDR3 DNA: TGTGCCAGCAGCGTAGGGTGGGTAGCGGGGGCAGATACGCAGTATTTT.

The chain links TRBV3-1 (or the pseudogene TRBV3-2) to TRBJ1-2; tentative D call: TRBD1 (5 bases). This CDR3 is built from 14 residues. Trimming stripped 5 bases from V and 6 bases from J, with 16 bases between. CDR1 and CDR2 (germline): LGHDT, YNNKEL (reference sequence). The CDR3 nucleotides read TGTGCCAGCAGCTTGTCGGCCTGGGGGAATGGCTACACCTTC. Protein sequence: CASSLSAWGNGYTF.

In this sample, this clone turned up a few times. This chain joins TRBV7-7 and TRBJ2-7; D not certain. The germline CDR1 and CDR2 sequences are SSHAT and FNYEAQ (reference sequence). The CDR3 spans 13 residues. V dropped 4 bases and J dropped 6 bases, with 13 bases sitting between them. CDR3 sequence: CASSSRQSLEQYF. The CDR3 nucleotides read TGTGCCAGCAGCTCCCGACAAAGTCTCGAGCAGTACTTC.

The chain carries TRBV3-1 (or the pseudogene TRBV3-2) and TRBJ1-4; no clear D. The CDR3 contains 11 residues. V lost 4 bases, J lost 10 bases, and 7 bases lay in between. Per germline, CDR1 LGHDT and CDR2 YNNKEL (reference sequence). The CDR3 reads CASSLERKLFF. The DNA of the CDR3 is TGTGCCAGCAGCCTCGAGAGAAAACTGTTTTTT.

This chain joins TRBV19 and TRBJ2-7; 8 bases are shared with TRBD1. Per the germline V gene, CDR1 is LNHDA and CDR2 is SQIVND (reference sequence). V lost 6 bases to trimming and J lost 7 bases; unmatched junction nucleotides: 11. CDR3 length: 14 amino acids. The CDR3: CASRAQGAKGEQYF. DNA for the CDR3: TGTGCCAGTAGAGCTCAGGGGGCGAAGGGGGAGCAGTACTTC.

The chain is built from TRBV6-6 and TRBJ2-2, with D possibly called TRBD1 or TRBD2 (7 bases each). The CDR3 consists of 12 residues. CDR1 and CDR2 (germline): MNHNY, SVGAGI (reference sequence). V was cut by 2 bases and J by 15 bases, with 13 bases left in between. The CDR3 bases are TGTGCCAGCAGTTACGGGCAGGGGGGGATGTTTTTT. Residues: CASSYGQGGMFF.

The CDR3, as DNA: TGTGCCAGCAGTCTTAGGACAGGGGCCTTTTCCTACGAGCAGTACTTC. This encodes CASSLRTGAFSYEQYF. The rearrangement links TRBV6-2 or TRBV6-3 to TRBJ2-7; 9 bases agree with TRBD1. This CDR3 region has 16 residues. In germline, CDR1 is MNHEY, CDR2 SVGEGT. Losses at the gene ends were 5 bases for V and 1 base for J; bases not matched to a gene: 9.

The V and J genes are TRBV7-2 and TRBJ1-5, with no clear D. Per germline, CDR1 SGHTA and CDR2 FQGNSA. V lost 5 bases, J lost 5 bases, and 10 bases lay in between. The CDR3 totals 13 residues. This chain's CDR3 is CASSVKTHQPQHF. DNA of the CDR3: TGTGCCAGCAGCGTAAAGACCCATCAGCCCCAGCATTTT. Looking up the rest from reference TRBV7-2 and TRBJ1-5 gives the full variable domain: GAGVSQSPSNKVTEKGKDVELRCDPISGHTALYWYRQSLGQGLEFLIYFQGNSAPDKSGLPSDRFSAERTGGSVSTLTIQRTQQEDSAVYLCASSVKTHQPQHFGDGTRLSIL.

This clone has a single count. The chain links TRBV4-2 to TRBJ1-6, with a weak D call TRBD1 (6 bases). The CDR3 covers 20 residues. CDR1 is LGHNA and CDR2 is YNFKEQ in the germline V gene. V gave up 0 bases and J gave up 0 bases, with 18 bases separating them. DNA of the CDR3: TGTGCCAGCAGCCAAGATCTAGGGGGACTACAAAGCTCCTATAATTCACCCCTCCACTTT. This encodes CASSQDLGGLQSSYNSPLHF.

The chain has TRBV4-2 and TRBJ1-5, with D unresolved. The germline V and J ends were trimmed by 0 bases and 5 bases, with 14 bases remaining between them. There are 16 residues in the CDR3. In germline, CDR1 is LGHNA, CDR2 YNFKEQ. Written as DNA, the CDR3 is TGTGCCAGCAGCCAAGAGGGGTACAGAACCGATCAGCCCCAGCATTTT. It specifies CASSQEGYRTDQPQHF.